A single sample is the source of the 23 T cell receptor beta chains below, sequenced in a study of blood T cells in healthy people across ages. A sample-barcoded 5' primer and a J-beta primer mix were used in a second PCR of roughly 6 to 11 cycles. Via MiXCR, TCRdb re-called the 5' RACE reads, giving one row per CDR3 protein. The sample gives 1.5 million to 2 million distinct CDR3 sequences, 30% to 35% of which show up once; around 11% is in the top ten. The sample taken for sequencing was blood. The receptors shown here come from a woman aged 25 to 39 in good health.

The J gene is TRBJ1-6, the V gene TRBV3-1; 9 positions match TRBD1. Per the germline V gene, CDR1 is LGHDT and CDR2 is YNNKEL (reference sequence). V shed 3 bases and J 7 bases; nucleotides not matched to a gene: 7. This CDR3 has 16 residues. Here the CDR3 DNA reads TGTGCCAGCAGCCAGCGGACGACAGGGGGGAATTCACCCCTCCACTTT. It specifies CASSQRTTGGNSPLHF.

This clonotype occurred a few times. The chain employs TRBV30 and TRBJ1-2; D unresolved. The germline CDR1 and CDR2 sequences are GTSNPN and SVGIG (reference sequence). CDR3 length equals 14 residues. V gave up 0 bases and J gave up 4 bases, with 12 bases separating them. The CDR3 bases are TGTGCCTGGAGTGTACGTGGTAGAAGCTATGGCTACACCTTC. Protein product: CAWSVRGRSYGYTF.

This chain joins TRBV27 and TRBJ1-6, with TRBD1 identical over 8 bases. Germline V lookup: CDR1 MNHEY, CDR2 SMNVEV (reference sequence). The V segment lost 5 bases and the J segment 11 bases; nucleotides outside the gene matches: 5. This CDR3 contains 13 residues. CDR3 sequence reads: CASSTRQGTPLHF. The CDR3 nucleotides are TGTGCCAGCAGTACCCGACAGGGGACACCCCTCCACTTT.

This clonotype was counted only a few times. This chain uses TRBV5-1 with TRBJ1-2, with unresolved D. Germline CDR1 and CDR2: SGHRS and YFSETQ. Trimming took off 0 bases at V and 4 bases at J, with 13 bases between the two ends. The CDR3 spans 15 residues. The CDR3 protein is CASSLGEIRAYGYTF. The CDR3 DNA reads TGCGCCAGCAGCTTGGGTGAAATAAGGGCCTATGGCTACACCTTC.

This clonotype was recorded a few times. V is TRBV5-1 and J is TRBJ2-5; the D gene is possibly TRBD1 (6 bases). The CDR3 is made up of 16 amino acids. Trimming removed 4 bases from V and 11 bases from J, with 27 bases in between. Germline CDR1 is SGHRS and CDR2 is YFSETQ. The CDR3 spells CASSTPRDKAEIGQYF. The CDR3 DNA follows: TGCGCCAGCAGCACCCCCCGGGACAAGGCGGAAATTGGGCAGTACTTC.

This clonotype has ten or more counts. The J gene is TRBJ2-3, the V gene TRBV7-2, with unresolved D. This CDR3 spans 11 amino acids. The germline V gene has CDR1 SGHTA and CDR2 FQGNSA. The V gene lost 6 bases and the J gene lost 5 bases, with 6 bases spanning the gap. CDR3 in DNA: TGTGCCAGCAGTTCAAAAGATACGCAGTATTTT. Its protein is CASSSKDTQYF.

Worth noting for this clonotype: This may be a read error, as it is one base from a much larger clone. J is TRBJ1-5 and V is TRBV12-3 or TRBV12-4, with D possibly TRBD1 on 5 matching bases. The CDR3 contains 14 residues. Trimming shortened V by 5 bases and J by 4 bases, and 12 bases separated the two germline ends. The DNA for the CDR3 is TGTGCCAGCAGTAGAGGGGCCGGGAATCAGCCCCAGCATTTT. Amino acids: CASSRGAGNQPQHF.

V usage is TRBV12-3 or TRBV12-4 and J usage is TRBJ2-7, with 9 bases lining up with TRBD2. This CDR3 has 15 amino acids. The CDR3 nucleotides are TGTACCTGCAGTCTCGAAGCGGGGGGAGCCTACGAGCAGTACTTC. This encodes CTCSLEAGGAYEQYF.

CDR3 amino acids: CASSYDREKQYF. Here the CDR3 DNA reads TGTGCCAGCAGTTACGATCGGGAGAAGCAGTATTTT. The J gene is TRBJ2-3, the V gene TRBV6-5, with D maybe TRBD2 (6 bases). V lost 2 bases and J 11 bases, leaving 11 bases between the germline ends. CDR3 size: 12 residues. Germline CDR1 MNHEY, CDR2 SVGAGI.

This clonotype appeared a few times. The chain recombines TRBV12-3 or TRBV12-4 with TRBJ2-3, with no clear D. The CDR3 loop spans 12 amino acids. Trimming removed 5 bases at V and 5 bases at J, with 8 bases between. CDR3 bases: TGTGCCAGCAGTCAGATAGAAGATACGCAGTATTTT. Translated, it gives CASSQIEDTQYF.

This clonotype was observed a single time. The CDR3 sequence: CASSTLPGLADYEQYF. CDR3 nucleotide sequence: TGTGCCAGCAGCACCCTTCCGGGACTAGCGGACTACGAGCAGTACTTC. The genes are TRBV7-8 and TRBJ2-7, with 11 positions matching TRBD2. Germline V gene sequence: CDR1 SGHVS, CDR2 FQNEAQ. The length of the CDR3 is 16 residues. J lost 3 bases, V lost 5 bases, and 9 bases had no gene match.

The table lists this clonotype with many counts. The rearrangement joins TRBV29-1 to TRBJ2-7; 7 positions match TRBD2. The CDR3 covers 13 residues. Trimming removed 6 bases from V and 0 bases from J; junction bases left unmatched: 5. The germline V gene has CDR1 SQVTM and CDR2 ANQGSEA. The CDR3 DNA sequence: TGCAGCGTAGCGGGACGGGCCTCCTACGAGCAGTACTTC. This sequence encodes CSVAGRASYEQYF.

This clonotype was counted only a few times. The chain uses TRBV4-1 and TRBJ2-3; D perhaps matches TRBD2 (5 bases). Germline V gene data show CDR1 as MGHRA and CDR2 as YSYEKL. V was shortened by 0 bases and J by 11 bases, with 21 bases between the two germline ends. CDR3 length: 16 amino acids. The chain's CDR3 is CASSQDGSLGYDQQYF. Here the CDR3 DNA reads TGCGCCAGCAGCCAAGACGGATCACTAGGATACGATCAGCAGTATTTT.

The CDR3 protein is CASSLSTGRFYGYTF. Here the CDR3 DNA reads TGTGCCAGCAGTTTATCGACAGGGCGGTTCTATGGCTACACCTTC. The genes are TRBV27 and TRBJ1-2; TRBD1 agrees at 7 bases. V trimming: 0 bases; J trimming: 4 bases; junction bases outside the gene matches: 5. The CDR3 spans 15 residues. Germline assignment: CDR1 MNHEY and CDR2 SMNVEV (reference sequence).

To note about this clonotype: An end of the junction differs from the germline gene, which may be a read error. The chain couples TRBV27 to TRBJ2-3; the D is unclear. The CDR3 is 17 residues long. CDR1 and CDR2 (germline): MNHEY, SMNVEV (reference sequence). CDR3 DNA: TGTGCCGGCAGTTTACAACGACCCACCCGAGGCACAGATACGCAGTATTTT. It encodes CAGSLQRPTRGTDTQYF.

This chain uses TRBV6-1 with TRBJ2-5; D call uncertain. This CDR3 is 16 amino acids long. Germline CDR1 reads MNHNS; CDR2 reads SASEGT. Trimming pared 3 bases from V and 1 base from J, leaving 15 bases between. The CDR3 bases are TGTGCCAGCAGTGACCTTATACAGAACCTCCAAGAGACCCAGTACTTC. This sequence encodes CASSDLIQNLQETQYF.

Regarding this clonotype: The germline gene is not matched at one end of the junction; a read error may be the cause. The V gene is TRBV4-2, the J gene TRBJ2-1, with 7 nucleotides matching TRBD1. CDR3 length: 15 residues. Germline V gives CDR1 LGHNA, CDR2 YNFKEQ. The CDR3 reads CASSPIGDSYSEQFF. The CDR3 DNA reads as TGTGCCAGCAGCCCAATAGGGGACAGCTACAGTGAGCAGTTCTTC.

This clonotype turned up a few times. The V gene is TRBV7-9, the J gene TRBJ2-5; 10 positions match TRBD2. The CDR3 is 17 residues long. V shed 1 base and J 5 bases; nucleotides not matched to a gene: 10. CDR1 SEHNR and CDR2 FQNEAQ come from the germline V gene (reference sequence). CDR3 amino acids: CASSLGLTGTSVETQYF. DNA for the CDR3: TGTGCCAGCAGCTTAGGCCTCACCGGGACTAGCGTGGAGACCCAGTACTTC. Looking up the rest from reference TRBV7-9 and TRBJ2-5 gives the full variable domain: DTGVSQNPRHKITKRGQNVTFRCDPISEHNRLYWYRQTLGQGPEFLTYFQNEAQLEKSRLLSDRFSAERPKGSFSTLEIQRTEQGDSAMYLCASSLGLTGTSVETQYFGPGTRLLVL.

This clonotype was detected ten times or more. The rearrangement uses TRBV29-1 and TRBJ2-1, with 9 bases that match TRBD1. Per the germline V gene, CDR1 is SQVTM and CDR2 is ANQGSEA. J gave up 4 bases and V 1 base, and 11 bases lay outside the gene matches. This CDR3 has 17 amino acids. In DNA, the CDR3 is TGCAGCGTTGAAGGGGACAGGGAAGCGAAAGATTACAATGAGCAGTTCTTC. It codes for CSVEGDREAKDYNEQFF.

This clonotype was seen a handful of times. CDR3 coding DNA: TGTGCTTCACGGAGGGGGGGCTGGGTCAATGAGCAGTTCTTC. Its protein is CASRRGGWVNEQFF. The chain joins TRBV27 to TRBJ2-1, with a weak D call TRBD2 (7 bases). From germline, CDR1 is MNHEY and CDR2 SMNVEV (reference sequence). The CDR3 loop spans 14 amino acids.

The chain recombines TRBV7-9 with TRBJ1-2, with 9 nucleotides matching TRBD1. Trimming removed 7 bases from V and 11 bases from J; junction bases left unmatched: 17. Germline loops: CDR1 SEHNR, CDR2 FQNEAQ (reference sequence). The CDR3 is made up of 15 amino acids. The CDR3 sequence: CASNLGRGQGDFYTF. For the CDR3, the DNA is TGTGCCAGCAACCTCGGGAGGGGACAGGGCGACTTTTACACCTTC.

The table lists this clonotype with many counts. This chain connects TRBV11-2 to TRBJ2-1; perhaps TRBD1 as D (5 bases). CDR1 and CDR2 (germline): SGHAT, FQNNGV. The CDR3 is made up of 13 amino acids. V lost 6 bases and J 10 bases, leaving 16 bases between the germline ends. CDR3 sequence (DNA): TGTGCCAGCAGTTCCCGGATCAAGGGGGAGCAGTTCTTC. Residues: CASSSRIKGEQFF.

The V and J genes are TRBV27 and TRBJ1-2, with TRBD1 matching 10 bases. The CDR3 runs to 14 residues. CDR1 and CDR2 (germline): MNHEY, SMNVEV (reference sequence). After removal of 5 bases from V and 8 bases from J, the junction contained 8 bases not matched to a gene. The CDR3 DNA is TGTGCCAGCAGTCCGGACAGGGGGATTCGGGGCTACACCTTC. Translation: CASSPDRGIRGYTF.